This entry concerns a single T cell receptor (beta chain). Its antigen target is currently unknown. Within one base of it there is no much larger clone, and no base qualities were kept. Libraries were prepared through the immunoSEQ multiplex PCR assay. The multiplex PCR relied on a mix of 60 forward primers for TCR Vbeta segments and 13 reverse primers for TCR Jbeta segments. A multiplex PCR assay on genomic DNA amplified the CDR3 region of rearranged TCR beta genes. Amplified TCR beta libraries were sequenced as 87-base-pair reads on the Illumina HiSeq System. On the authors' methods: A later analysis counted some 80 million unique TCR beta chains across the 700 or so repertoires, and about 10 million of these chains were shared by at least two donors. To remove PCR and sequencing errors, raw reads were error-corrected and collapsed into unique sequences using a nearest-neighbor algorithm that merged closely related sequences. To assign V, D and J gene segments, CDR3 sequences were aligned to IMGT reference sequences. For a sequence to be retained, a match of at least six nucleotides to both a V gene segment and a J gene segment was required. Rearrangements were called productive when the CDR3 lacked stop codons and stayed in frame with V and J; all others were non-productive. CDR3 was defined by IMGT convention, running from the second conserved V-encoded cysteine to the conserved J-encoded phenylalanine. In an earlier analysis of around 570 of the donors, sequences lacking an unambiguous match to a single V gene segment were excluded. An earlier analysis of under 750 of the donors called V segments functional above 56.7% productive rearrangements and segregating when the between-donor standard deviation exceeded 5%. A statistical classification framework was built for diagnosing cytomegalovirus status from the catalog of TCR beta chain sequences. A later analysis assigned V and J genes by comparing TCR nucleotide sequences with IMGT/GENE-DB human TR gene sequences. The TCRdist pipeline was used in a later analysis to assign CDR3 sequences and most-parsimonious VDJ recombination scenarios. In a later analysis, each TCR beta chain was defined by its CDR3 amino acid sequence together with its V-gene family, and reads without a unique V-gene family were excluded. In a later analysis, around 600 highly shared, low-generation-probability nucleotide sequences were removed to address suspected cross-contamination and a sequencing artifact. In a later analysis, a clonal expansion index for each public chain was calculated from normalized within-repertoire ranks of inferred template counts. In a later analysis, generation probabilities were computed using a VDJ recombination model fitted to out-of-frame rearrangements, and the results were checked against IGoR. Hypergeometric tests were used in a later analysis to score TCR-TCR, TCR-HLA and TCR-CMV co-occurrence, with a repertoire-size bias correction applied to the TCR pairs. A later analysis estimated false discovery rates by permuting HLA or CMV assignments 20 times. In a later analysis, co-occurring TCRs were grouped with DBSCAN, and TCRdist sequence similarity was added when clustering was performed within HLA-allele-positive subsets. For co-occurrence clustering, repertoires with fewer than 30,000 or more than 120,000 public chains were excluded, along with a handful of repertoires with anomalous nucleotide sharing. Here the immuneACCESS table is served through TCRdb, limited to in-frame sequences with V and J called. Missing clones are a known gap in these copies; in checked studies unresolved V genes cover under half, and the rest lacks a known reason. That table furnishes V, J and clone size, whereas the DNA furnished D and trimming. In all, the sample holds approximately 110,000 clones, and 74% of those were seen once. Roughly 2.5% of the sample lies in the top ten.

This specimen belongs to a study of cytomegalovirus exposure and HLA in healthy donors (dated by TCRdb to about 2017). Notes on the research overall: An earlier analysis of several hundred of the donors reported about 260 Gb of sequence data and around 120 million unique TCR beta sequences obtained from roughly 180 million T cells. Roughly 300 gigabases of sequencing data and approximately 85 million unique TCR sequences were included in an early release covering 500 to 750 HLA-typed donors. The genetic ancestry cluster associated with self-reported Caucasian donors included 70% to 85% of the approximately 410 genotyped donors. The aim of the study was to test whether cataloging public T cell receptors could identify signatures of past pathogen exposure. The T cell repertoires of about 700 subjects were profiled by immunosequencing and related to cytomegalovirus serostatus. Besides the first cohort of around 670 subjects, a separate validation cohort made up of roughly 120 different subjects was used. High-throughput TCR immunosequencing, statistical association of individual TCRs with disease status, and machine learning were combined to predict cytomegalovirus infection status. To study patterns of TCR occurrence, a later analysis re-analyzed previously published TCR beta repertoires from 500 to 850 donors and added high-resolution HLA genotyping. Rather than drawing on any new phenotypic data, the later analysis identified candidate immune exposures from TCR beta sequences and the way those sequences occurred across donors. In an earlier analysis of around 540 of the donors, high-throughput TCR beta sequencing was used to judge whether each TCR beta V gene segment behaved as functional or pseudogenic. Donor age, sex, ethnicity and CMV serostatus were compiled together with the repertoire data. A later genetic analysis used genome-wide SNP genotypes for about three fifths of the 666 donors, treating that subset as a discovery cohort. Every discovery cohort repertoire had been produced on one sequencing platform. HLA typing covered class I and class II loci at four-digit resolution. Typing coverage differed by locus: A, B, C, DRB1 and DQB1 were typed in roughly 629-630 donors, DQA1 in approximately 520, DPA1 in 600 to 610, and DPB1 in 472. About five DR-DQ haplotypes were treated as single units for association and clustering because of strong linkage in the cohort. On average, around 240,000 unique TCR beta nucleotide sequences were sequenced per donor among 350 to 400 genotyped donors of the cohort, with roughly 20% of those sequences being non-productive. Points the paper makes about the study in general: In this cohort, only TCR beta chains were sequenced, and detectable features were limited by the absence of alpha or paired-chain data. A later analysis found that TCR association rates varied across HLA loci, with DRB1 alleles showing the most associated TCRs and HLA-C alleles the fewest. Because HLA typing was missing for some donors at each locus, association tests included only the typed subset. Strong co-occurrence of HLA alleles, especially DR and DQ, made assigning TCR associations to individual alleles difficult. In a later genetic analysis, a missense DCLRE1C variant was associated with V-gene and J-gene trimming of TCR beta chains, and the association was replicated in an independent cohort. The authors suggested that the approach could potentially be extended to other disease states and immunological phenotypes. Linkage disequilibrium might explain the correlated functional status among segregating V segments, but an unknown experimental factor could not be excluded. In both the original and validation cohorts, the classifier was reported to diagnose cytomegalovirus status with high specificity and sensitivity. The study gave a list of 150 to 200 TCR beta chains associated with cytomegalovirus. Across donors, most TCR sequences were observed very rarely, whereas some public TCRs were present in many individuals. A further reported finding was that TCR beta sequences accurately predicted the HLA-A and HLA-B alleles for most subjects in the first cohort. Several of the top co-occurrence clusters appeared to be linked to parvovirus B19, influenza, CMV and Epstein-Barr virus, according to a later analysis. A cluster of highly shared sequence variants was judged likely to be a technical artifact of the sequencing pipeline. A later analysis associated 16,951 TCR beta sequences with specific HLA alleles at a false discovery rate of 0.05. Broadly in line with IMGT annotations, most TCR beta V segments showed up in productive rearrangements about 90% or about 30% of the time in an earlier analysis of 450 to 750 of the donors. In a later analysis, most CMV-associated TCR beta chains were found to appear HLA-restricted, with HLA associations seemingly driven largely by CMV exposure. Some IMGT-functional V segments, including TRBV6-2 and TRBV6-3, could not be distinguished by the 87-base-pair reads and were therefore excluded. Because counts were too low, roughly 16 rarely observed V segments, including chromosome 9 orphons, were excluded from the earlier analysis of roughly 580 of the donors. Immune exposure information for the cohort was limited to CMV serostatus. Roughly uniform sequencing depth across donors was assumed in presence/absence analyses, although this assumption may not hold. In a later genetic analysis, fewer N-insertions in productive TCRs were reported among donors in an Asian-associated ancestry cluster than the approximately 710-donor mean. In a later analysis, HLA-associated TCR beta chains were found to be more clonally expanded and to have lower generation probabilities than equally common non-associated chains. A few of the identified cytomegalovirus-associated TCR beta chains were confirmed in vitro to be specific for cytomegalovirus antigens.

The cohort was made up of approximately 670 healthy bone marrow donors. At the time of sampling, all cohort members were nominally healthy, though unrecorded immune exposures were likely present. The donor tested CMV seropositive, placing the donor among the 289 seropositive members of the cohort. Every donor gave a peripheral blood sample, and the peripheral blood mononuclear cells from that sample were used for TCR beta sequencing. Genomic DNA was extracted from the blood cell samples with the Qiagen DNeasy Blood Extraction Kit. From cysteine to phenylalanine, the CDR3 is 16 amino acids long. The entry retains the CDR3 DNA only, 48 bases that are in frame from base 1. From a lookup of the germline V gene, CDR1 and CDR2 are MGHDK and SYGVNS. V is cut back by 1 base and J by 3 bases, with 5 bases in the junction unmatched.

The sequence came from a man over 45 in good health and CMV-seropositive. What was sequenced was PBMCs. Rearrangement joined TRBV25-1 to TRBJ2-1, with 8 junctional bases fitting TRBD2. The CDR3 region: CASSESGGRIYNEQFF. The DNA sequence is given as TGTGCCAGCAGTGAATCTGGCGGGAGGATCTACAATGAGCAGTTCTTC.